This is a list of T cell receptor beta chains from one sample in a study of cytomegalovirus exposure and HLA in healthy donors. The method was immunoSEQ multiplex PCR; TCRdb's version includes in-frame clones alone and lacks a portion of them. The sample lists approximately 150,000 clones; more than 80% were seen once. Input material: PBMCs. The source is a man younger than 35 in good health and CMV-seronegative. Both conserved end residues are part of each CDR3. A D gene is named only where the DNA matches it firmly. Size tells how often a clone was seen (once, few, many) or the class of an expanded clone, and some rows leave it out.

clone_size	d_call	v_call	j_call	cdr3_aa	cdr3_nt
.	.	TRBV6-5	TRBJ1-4	CASSYSRHPGEKLFF	TGTGCCAGCAGTTACTCGAGGCACCCGGGAGAAAAACTGTTTTTT
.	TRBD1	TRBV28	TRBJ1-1	CASSWTGANTEAFF	TGTGCCAGCAGTTGGACAGGGGCAAACACTGAAGCTTTCTTT
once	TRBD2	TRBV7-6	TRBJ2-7	CASSQLAGSTQQYF	TGTGCCAGCAGCCAACTAGCGGGCTCGACCCAGCAGTACTTC
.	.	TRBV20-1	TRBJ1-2	CSATQNYGYTF	TGCAGTGCTACACAAAACTATGGCTACACCTTC
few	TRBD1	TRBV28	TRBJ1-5	CASSSQGTGHSNQPQHF	TGTGCCAGCAGTTCGCAAGGGACAGGGCATAGCAATCAGCCCCAGCATTTT
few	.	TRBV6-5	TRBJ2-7	CASRKESGEQYF	TGTGCCAGCAGAAAAGAGTCTGGTGAGCAGTACTTC
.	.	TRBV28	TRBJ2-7	CASCRSGLAASYEQYF	TGTGCCAGCTGCCGGTCGGGTTTAGCAGCTTCCTACGAGCAGTACTTC
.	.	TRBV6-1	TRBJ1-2	CASSEAGRAYGYTF	TGTGCCAGCAGTGAAGCTGGCAGGGCCTATGGCTACACCTTC
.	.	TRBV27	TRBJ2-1	CASSLWDTENEQFF	TGTGCCAGCAGTTTATGGGACACAGAGAATGAGCAGTTCTTC
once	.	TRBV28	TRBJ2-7	CASSFGVAGANEQYF	TGTGCCAGCTCCTTCGGGGTGGCAGGGGCCAACGAGCAGTACTTC
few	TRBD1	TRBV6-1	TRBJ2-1	CASSEGTGGDEQFF	TGTGCCAGCAGTGAAGGGACAGGGGGGGATGAGCAGTTCTTC
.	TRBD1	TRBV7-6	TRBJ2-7	CASSHGTGAYEQYF	TGTGCCAGCAGCCACGGGACAGGGGCCTACGAGCAGTACTTC
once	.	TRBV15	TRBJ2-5	CATGKTPGEETQYF	TGTGCCACCGGAAAAACCCCGGGGGAAGAGACCCAGTACTTC
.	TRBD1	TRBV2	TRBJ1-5	CASSGQGAQPQHF	TGTGCCAGCAGTGGGCAGGGGGCTCAGCCCCAGCATTTT
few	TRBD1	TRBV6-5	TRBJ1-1	CASSRTGGFAFF	TGTGCCAGCAGCCGGACAGGGGGCTTCGCTTTCTTT
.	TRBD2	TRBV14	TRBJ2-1	CASSQAAGGGNEQFF	TGTGCCAGCAGCCAAGCAGCGGGAGGCGGGAATGAGCAGTTCTTC
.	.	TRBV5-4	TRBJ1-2	CASGAGYGYTF	TGTGCCAGCGGGGCAGGCTATGGCTACACCTTC
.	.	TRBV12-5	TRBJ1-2	CASGQDRNYGYTF	TGTGCTAGTGGTCAAGACAGAAACTATGGCTACACCTTC
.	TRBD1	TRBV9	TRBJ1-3	CASSVPDRGTSGNTIYF	TGTGCCAGCAGCGTCCCGGACAGGGGAACCTCTGGAAACACCATATATTTT
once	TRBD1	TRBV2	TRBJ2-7	CASHLGQGTYEQYF	TGTGCCAGTCACCTTGGACAGGGAACCTACGAGCAGTACTTC
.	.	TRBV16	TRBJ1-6	CASSQFRGAYNSPLHF	TGTGCCAGCAGCCAATTTCGGGGGGCGTATAATTCACCCCTCCACTTT
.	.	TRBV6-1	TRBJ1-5	CASSPRESNQPQHF	TGTGCCAGCAGTCCCCGGGAAAGCAATCAGCCCCAGCATTTT
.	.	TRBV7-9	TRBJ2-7	CASSLEQNSYEQYF	TGTGCCAGCAGCTTAGAACAGAACTCCTACGAGCAGTACTTC
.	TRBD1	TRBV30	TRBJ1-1	CAWSVGLGQSGRLAFF	TGTGCCTGGAGTGTCGGGCTGGGACAGAGTGGGAGGTTGGCTTTCTTT